This entry lists 30 T cell receptor beta chains sequenced from one sample in a study of shared clonotypes between healthy human individuals. Using immunoSEQ multiplex PCR, the repertoire was profiled, and TCRdb retains in-frame clones only, with some absent. Of roughly 1.5 million clones in the sample, 95% to 99% were seen once. The sample taken for sequencing was naive CD4+ T cells sorted from blood. The subset here: CD45RA+ positively selected. The receptor set was obtained from a man aged 30-40 years in good health.

The rearrangement joins TRBV6-5 to TRBJ1-2; 7 nucleotides agree with TRBD1. Trimming cost V 6 bases and J 3 bases; bases outside gene matches: 7. The germline V gene has CDR1 MNHEY and CDR2 SVGAGI. The CDR3 runs to 14 residues. CDR3 residues: CASRKGTDDYGYTF. In DNA, the CDR3 is TGTGCCAGCAGGAAAGGGACAGATGACTATGGCTACACCTTC.

The J gene is TRBJ1-4, the V gene TRBV28; D is possibly TRBD1 (6 bases). CDR3 length: 14 amino acids. Germline-derived CDR1 and CDR2 are MDHEN and SYDVKM. Trimming took 3 bases from V and 8 from J, leaving 13 bases between them. Written as DNA, the CDR3 is TGTGCCAGCAGTTTGGGGGCGCGTTACGAAAAACTGTTTTTT. It codes for CASSLGARYEKLFF. Variable domain in full (rest from reference TRBV28 and TRBJ1-4): DVKVTQSSRYLVKRTGEKVFLECVQDMDHENMFWYRQDPGLGLRLIYFSYDVKMKEKGDIPEGYSVSREKKERFSLILESASTNQTSMYLCASSLGARYEKLFFGSGTQLSVL.

The rearrangement links TRBV5-6 to TRBJ2-1; D ambiguous. The germline V gene has CDR1 SGHDT and CDR2 YYEEEE. V lost 0 bases and J 3 bases, leaving 1 base between the germline ends. This CDR3 is built from 12 residues. The CDR3 DNA is TGTGCCAGCAGCTTGGACTACAATGAGCAGTTCTTC. The encoded protein is CASSLDYNEQFF. Complete variable domain (other parts from reference TRBV5-6 and TRBJ2-1): DAGVTQSPTHLIKTRGQQVTLRCSPKSGHDTVSWYQQALGQGPQFIFQYYEEEERQRGNFPDRFSGHQFPNYSSELNVNALLLGDSALYLCASSLDYNEQFFGPGTRLTVL.

V is TRBV7-8 and J is TRBJ2-5; no clear D. This CDR3 is built from 13 residues. The germline V and J ends were trimmed by 4 bases and 5 bases, with 11 bases remaining between them. The germline V gene encodes CDR1 SGHVS and CDR2 FQNEAQ. The CDR3 DNA reads TGTGCCAGCAGCTCCGATGTGGGGGAGACCCAGTACTTC. Translation: CASSSDVGETQYF.

This chain joins TRBV10-3 and TRBJ1-5; perhaps TRBD1 as D (5 bases). Germline lookup yields CDR1 ENHRY and CDR2 SYGVKD. V was trimmed by 0 bases and J by 9 bases, leaving 18 bases between them. The CDR3 is 16 amino acids. The CDR3 coding sequence is TGTGCCATCAGTGAGTCAGCGGGGACCGATGGGGCGCCCCAGCATTTT. It is translated as CAISESAGTDGAPQHF.

This clone was observed a single time. J is TRBJ2-7 and V is TRBV7-8; the match to TRBD2 covers 12 bases. Trimming removed 0 bases from V and 4 bases from J; junction bases left unmatched: 10. This CDR3 is built from 18 residues. Germline V CDR1 and CDR2: SGHVS, FQNEAQ. The CDR3: CASSLASLAGGTEYEQYF. DNA for the CDR3: TGTGCCAGCAGCTTAGCTAGCCTAGCGGGAGGGACGGAATACGAGCAGTACTTC.

V usage is TRBV28 and J usage is TRBJ2-2, with D hard to call. The V gene's germline CDR1 is MDHEN and CDR2 SYDVKM. Deletions cut 2 bases from V and 4 bases from J, with 11 bases between. This CDR3 has 15 residues. CDR3 DNA sequence: TGTGCCAGCAGTTTAGTGCCGACTCTCACCGGGGAGCTGTTTTTT. Translating gives CASSLVPTLTGELFF.

This chain connects TRBV5-8 to TRBJ1-2; the match to TRBD1 covers 8 bases. V shed 4 bases, J shed 5 bases, and the junction held 7 bases outside the gene matches. Germline V gene lookup returns CDR1 SGHTS and CDR2 YDEGEE. This CDR3 is built from 14 residues. The CDR3 region is CASSRGQGQYGYTF. CDR3 DNA sequence: TGTGCCAGCAGCCGAGGACAGGGTCAATATGGCTACACCTTC.

The chain links TRBV5-6 to TRBJ2-3, with 14 positions matching TRBD2. In germline, CDR1 is SGHDT, CDR2 YYEEEE. CDR3 length equals 17 residues. The trim removed 0 bases at V and 5 bases at J, leaving 5 bases unmatched. The CDR3 region has the DNA TGTGCCAGCAGCTTGGCGACTAGCGGGAGGGTTAGAGATACGCAGTATTTT. The encoded protein is CASSLATSGRVRDTQYF. Combining the CDR3 with reference TRBV5-6 and TRBJ2-3 gives the whole variable domain DAGVTQSPTHLIKTRGQQVTLRCSPKSGHDTVSWYQQALGQGPQFIFQYYEEEERQRGNFPDRFSGHQFPNYSSELNVNALLLGDSALYLCASSLATSGRVRDTQYFGPGTRLTVL.

V gene TRBV4-2 combines with J gene TRBJ2-3, with D hard to call. V lost 3 bases, J lost 0 bases, and 13 bases lay in between. The CDR3 sequence is 16 residues long. Looked up from germline, CDR1 is LGHNA and CDR2 is YNFKEQ. The CDR3 spells CASSQESGTSTDTQYF. CDR3 nucleotide sequence: TGTGCCAGCAGCCAGGAGTCAGGTACTAGCACAGATACGCAGTATTTT.

This rearrangement joins TRBV5-1 to TRBJ2-1; 14 positions match TRBD2. The ends lost 5 bases at V and 0 bases at J; junction bases unmatched: 13. Germline lookup yields CDR1 SGHRS and CDR2 YFSETQ. The CDR3 extends over 20 amino acids. The CDR3 sequence is CASSPNPGLAGAVSYNEQFF. In DNA, the CDR3 is TGCGCCAGCAGTCCGAATCCGGGACTAGCGGGAGCGGTCTCCTACAATGAGCAGTTCTTC.

CDR3 sequence (DNA): TGTGCCAGCAGCTTAGAAGTGGCTAGCGGCAATGAGCAGTTCTTC. Amino acid sequence: CASSLEVASGNEQFF. This chain links TRBV7-9 with TRBJ2-1, with TRBD2 matching 7 bases. The length of the CDR3 is 15 residues. Germline V gene lookup returns CDR1 SEHNR and CDR2 FQNEAQ (reference sequence). The V and J ends lost 1 base and 6 bases, in that order; junction bases with no gene match: 6.

On this clone itself: Other DNA sequences in this specimen translate into the identical CDR3. The chain carries TRBV19 and TRBJ2-3; 7 nucleotides align to TRBD2. The germline V gene has CDR1 LNHDA and CDR2 SQIVND (reference sequence). V lost 2 bases and J lost 2; bases outside the gene matches: 4. The CDR3 covers 15 residues. The CDR3 DNA is TGTGCCAGTAGTATACTAGCGGCCTCCACAGATACGCAGTATTTT. This codes for CASSILAASTDTQYF.

The chain recombines TRBV5-1 with TRBJ2-3, with 12 bases fitting TRBD1. CDR1 and CDR2 from the germline V gene are SGHRS and YFSETQ. The V gene end was trimmed by 3 bases and the J gene end by 5 bases; junction bases not matched to a gene: 7. CDR3 size: 16 residues. The CDR3: CASSSPRDRGQDTQYF. The DNA for the CDR3 is TGCGCCAGCAGCTCCCCCCGGGACAGGGGGCAAGATACGCAGTATTTT.

The V call is TRBV5-1, the J call TRBJ2-7, with a weak D call TRBD1 (6 bases). V lost 6 bases and J lost 0, with 13 bases in between. The germline gives CDR1 SGHRS, CDR2 YFSETQ. This CDR3 has 14 residues. CDR3 nucleotide sequence: TGCGCCAGCATGTGGACAGCCGCCTCCTACGAGCAGTACTTC. Amino acid sequence: CASMWTAASYEQYF.

The DNA for the CDR3 is TGTGCCAGCAGGCCGCCGGGACAGGGAGTTTACAATGAGCAGTTCTTC. Translating gives CASRPPGQGVYNEQFF. The J gene is TRBJ2-1, the V gene TRBV27, with 9 bases aligning to TRBD1. CDR1 is MNHEY and CDR2 is SMNVEV in the germline V gene (reference sequence). Losses at the gene ends were 6 bases for V and 4 bases for J; bases not matched to a gene: 10. The CDR3 totals 16 residues.

V is TRBV7-2 and J is TRBJ2-7; 11 bases agree with TRBD2. The CDR3 sequence is 15 residues long. The V segment lost 1 base and the J segment 3 bases; nucleotides outside the gene matches: 2. Germline V gene sequence: CDR1 SGHTA, CDR2 FQGNSA. The chain's CDR3 is CASSLETSGNYEQYF. CDR3 DNA sequence: TGTGCCAGCAGCTTAGAGACTAGCGGGAACTACGAGCAGTACTTC.

The chain carries TRBV4-2 and TRBJ2-7; TRBD2 matches 11 bases. Germline CDR1 is LGHNA and CDR2 is YNFKEQ. The CDR3 has 15 amino acids. V dropped 3 bases and J dropped 4; count of bases not matched to a gene: 5. Here the CDR3 reads CASSHSGTSGYEQYF. In nucleotides, the CDR3 is TGTGCCAGCAGCCACTCAGGGACTAGCGGATACGAGCAGTACTTC.

The chain has TRBV28 and TRBJ2-7; TRBD2 matches at 10 bases. Germline V lookup: CDR1 MDHEN, CDR2 SYDVKM. Germline trimming cut 2 bases from V and 6 bases from J; bases unmatched to any gene: 7. The length of the CDR3 is 15 residues. The CDR3 loop is CASSLLTAGGREQYF. The CDR3 nucleotides are TGTGCCAGCAGTTTACTCACAGCGGGAGGGCGCGAGCAGTACTTC. The whole variable domain, remainder taken from reference TRBV28 and TRBJ2-7, is DVKVTQSSRYLVKRTGEKVFLECVQDMDHENMFWYRQDPGLGLRLIYFSYDVKMKEKGDIPEGYSVSREKKERFSLILESASTNQTSMYLCASSLLTAGGREQYFGPGTRLTVT.

This chain links TRBV7-2 with TRBJ2-6; D is unclear. V dropped 3 bases and J dropped 1 base, with 4 bases sitting between them. The germline V gene has CDR1 SGHTA and CDR2 FQGNSA. This CDR3 comprises 14 residues. The CDR3: CASSFPSGANVLTF. The CDR3 nucleotides are TGTGCCAGCAGCTTCCCTTCTGGGGCCAACGTCCTGACTTTC.

V usage is TRBV19 and J usage is TRBJ1-5; perhaps TRBD1 as D (6 bases). Germline CDR1 and CDR2: LNHDA and SQIVND (reference sequence). Trimming stripped 5 bases from V and 3 bases from J, with 11 bases between. This CDR3 is 14 amino acids long. CDR3 in amino acids: CASSWQGNNQPQHF. Written as DNA, the CDR3 is TGTGCCAGTAGTTGGCAGGGGAACAATCAGCCCCAGCATTTT.

The V gene is TRBV28, the J gene TRBJ2-7; 9 nucleotides match TRBD1. This CDR3 has 14 residues. Trimming at V came to 6 bases and at J to 4 bases, leaving 7 bases not matched to a gene. The germline V gene has CDR1 MDHEN and CDR2 SYDVKM. As DNA, the CDR3 is TGTGCCAGCAGCAGGACAGGGGACCCATACGAGCAGTACTTC. Its protein is CASSRTGDPYEQYF.

The CDR3 DNA is TGTGCCAGCAGTGTGGGGGGCGAAATCGGAACTGGCTACACCTTC. It yields the protein CASSVGGEIGTGYTF. The rearrangement links TRBV2 to TRBJ1-2; tentative D call: TRBD1 (6 bases). CDR3 length: 15 amino acids. V lost 4 bases and J lost 7, with 19 bases in between. Germline V gene sequence: CDR1 SNHLY, CDR2 FYNNEI.

The chain carries TRBV10-1 and TRBJ2-1; D is perhaps TRBD1 (5 bases). CDR3 length: 14 residues. Between the trimmed V and J ends, which lost 4 bases and 5 bases, there was a span of 12 bases. The germline gives CDR1 WNHNN, CDR2 SYGVQD (reference sequence). The CDR3 sequence is CASSGAGINNEQFF. CDR3 nucleotide sequence: TGCGCCAGCAGTGGTGCAGGGATTAACAATGAGCAGTTCTTC.

CDR3 region: CASSLNRPSYNEQFF. The CDR3 DNA reads TGTGCCAGCAGCTTAAACCGGCCGTCCTACAATGAGCAGTTCTTC. This chain joins TRBV7-2 and TRBJ2-1; no clear D. Deletions cut 2 bases from V and 1 base from J, with 9 bases between. This CDR3 is 15 amino acids long. Germline CDR1 SGHTA, CDR2 FQGNSA. Full variable domain (missing parts from reference TRBV7-2 and TRBJ2-1): GAGVSQSPSNKVTEKGKDVELRCDPISGHTALYWYRQSLGQGLEFLIYFQGNSAPDKSGLPSDRFSAERTGGSVSTLTIQRTQQEDSAVYLCASSLNRPSYNEQFFGPGTRLTVL.

The chain uses TRBV5-1 and TRBJ2-5; D is unclear. Deletions cut 1 base from V and 2 bases from J, with 9 bases between. The CDR3 is made up of 14 amino acids. Germline loops: CDR1 SGHRS, CDR2 YFSETQ. For the CDR3, the DNA is TGCGCCAGCAGCTTGAAGCCAATTCAAGAGACCCAGTACTTC. Translation gives CASSLKPIQETQYF.

The chain is built from TRBV30 and TRBJ1-4; D not certain. The CDR3 runs 14 residues. CDR1 and CDR2 from the germline V gene are GTSNPN and SVGIG (reference sequence). V was trimmed by 3 bases and J by 8 bases, leaving 16 bases between them. The CDR3 region is CAWRKTEGWEKLFF. CDR3 in DNA: TGTGCCTGGAGAAAAACGGAGGGTTGGGAAAAACTGTTTTTT.

V is TRBV5-4 and J is TRBJ1-2; a possible D gene is TRBD1 (5 bases). V lost 0 bases and J 6 bases, leaving 6 bases between the germline ends. CDR3 length equals 12 residues. CDR1 is SGHNT, CDR2 YYREEE, per germline (reference sequence). The CDR3 sequence: CASSLGQNGYTF. The CDR3 DNA sequence: TGTGCCAGCAGCTTGGGACAGAATGGCTACACCTTC. Drawing the rest from reference TRBV5-4 and TRBJ1-2, the complete variable domain is ETGVTQSPTHLIKTRGQQVTLRCSSQSGHNTVSWYQQALGQGPQFIFQYYREEENGRGNFPPRFSGLQFPNYSSELNVNALELDDSALYLCASSLGQNGYTFGSGTRLTVV.

The gene calls are TRBV7-9 and TRBJ2-5, with unresolved D. The CDR3 consists of 17 residues. V lost 3 bases to trimming and J lost 0 bases, with 17 bases between them. Germline loops: CDR1 SEHNR, CDR2 FQNEAQ (reference sequence). CDR3 nucleotide sequence: TGTGCCAGCAGCTTCCCCTGGGCCACGGGCAACCAAGAGACCCAGTACTTC. Translation gives CASSFPWATGNQETQYF.

The V call is TRBV7-6, the J call TRBJ2-5, with 12 bases matching TRBD2. V lost 6 bases and J lost 5; bases outside the gene matches: 16. The CDR3 length is 18 residues. Germline CDR1 and CDR2: SGHVS and FNYEAQ. The CDR3 spells CASRRRPRLAGEFETQYF. The CDR3 DNA reads as TGTGCCAGCAGAAGAAGGCCTCGACTAGCGGGAGAATTCGAGACCCAGTACTTC.